These 5 T cell receptor beta chains were all obtained from the same sample, sequenced in a study of blood T cell repertoires in COVID-19. Generated by immunoSEQ multiplex PCR, the TCRdb table keeps only in-frame clones and is missing some. Of under 100,000 clones in the sample, 82% are singletons; the top ten hold less than 11%. Sequencing was done on a sample of peripheral blood. The receptors were sampled from a man in his 60s with acute or convalescent COVID-19.

This clone was counted only a few times. The chain uses TRBV19 and TRBJ2-3, with D hard to call. Germline V gene data show CDR1 as LNHDA and CDR2 as SQIVND (reference sequence). This CDR3 spans 14 amino acids. Trimming took 7 bases from V and 2 from J, leaving 13 bases between them. CDR3 loop: CASKISRNTDTQYF. CDR3 coding DNA: TGTGCCAGTAAGATTTCCAGGAACACAGATACGCAGTATTTT.

J is TRBJ2-4 and V is TRBV3-1 (or the pseudogene TRBV3-2), with a possible D match to TRBD1 (6 bases). Trimming pared 0 bases from V and 0 bases from J, leaving 9 bases between. The germline gives CDR1 LGHDT, CDR2 YNNKEL (reference sequence). The CDR3 extends over 16 amino acids. This CDR3 is CASSQDPGVAKNIQYF. The CDR3 region has the DNA TGTGCCAGCAGCCAAGATCCAGGGGTAGCCAAAAACATTCAGTACTTC.

V and J are TRBV5-4 and TRBJ2-2; D call uncertain. The CDR3 covers 13 residues. The germline V gene encodes CDR1 SGHNT and CDR2 YYREEE (reference sequence). V was pared by 1 base and J by 7 bases, with 8 bases between. The CDR3 protein is CASSLLAGGELFF. The CDR3 nucleotides read TGTGCCAGCAGCTTGTTGGCTGGCGGGGAGCTGTTTTTT.

The genes are TRBV14 and TRBJ1-1; D call uncertain. V was pared by 3 bases and J by 3 bases, with 8 bases between. Germline V gene data show CDR1 as SGHDN and CDR2 as FVKESK. The CDR3 runs to 13 residues. CDR3 DNA: TGTGCCAGCAGCCAGTTAGTAGACACTGAAGCTTTCTTT. This gives the protein CASSQLVDTEAFF.

The chain recombines TRBV5-1 with TRBJ2-7, with 9 bases aligning to TRBD1. V trimming: 0 bases; J trimming: 5 bases; junction bases outside the gene matches: 9. CDR3 length: 16 residues. Per germline, CDR1 SGHRS and CDR2 YFSETQ. This CDR3 is CASSLATGGAGNEQYF. CDR3 nucleotide sequence: TGCGCCAGCAGCTTGGCAACAGGGGGCGCCGGGAACGAGCAGTACTTC.